This TCR beta chain was documented in a study of blood T cell repertoires in COVID-19. Study in general: The study drew acute and convalescent COVID-19 samples from the United States, Italy and Spain.

The method was immunoSEQ multiplex PCR; TCRdb's version includes in-frame clones alone and lacks a portion of them. The table includes about 36,000 clones, around four fifths detected once. V shed 5 bases and J shed 2 bases, with 9 bases lying between them. Germline CDR1 SGHAT, CDR2 FQNNGV. There are 14 residues in the CDR3. Material for sequencing was peripheral blood. The chain links TRBV11-2 to TRBJ2-2, with a weak D call TRBD2 (5 bases). The TCR sequence derives from a human donor in a cohort sampled during active or convalescent COVID-19. The donor label of this sample is uncertain. The CDR3 DNA follows: TGTGCCAGCAGCCGACGGGGAAACACCGGGGAGCTGTTTTTT. Protein product: CASSRRGNTGELFF.